This T cell receptor beta chain was documented in a study of blood T cell repertoires in COVID-19. The wider study: Both acute and convalescent COVID-19 samples were obtained from the United States, Italy and Spain. From T cells, B-cell-depleted T cells, or PBMCs came the material, which was cDNA or gDNA.

Source study methods: By means of reference gene primer amplification, nucleated cell counts were estimated. Generated by immunoSEQ multiplex PCR, the TCRdb table keeps only in-frame clones and is missing some. That table gives V, J and clone size, and the DNA gave D and trimming. The sample carries over 120,000 clones, 84% recorded once. The CDR3 is made up of 13 amino acids. Germline assignment: CDR1 MDHEN and CDR2 SYDVKM. Germline trimming cut 3 bases from V and 5 bases from J; bases unmatched to any gene: 1. V is TRBV28 and J is TRBJ2-5; 9 nucleotides match TRBD1. Sequencing was carried out using peripheral blood. This TCR was sampled from a human donor in a cohort sampled during active COVID-19. The CDR3 bases are TGTGCCAGCAGTTTGGACAGGGGTGAGACCCAGTACTTC. This encodes CASSLDRGETQYF.